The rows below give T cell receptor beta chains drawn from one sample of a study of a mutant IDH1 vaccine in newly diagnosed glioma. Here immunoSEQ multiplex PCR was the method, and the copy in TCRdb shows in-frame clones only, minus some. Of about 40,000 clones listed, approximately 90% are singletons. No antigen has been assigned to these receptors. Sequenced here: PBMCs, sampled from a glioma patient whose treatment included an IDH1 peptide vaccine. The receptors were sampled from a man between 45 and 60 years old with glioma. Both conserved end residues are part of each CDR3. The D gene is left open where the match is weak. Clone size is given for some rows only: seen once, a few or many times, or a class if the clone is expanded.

cdr3_nt: TGTGCCAGCAGCTTCCCGGGGTATGGCTACACCTTC
cdr3_aa: CASSFPGYGYTF
cdr3_length: 12
d_call: -
j_call: TRBJ1-2
v_call: TRBV5-5
clone_size: -

cdr3_nt: TGTGCCAGTAGTATTTCCCAGGAGACCTATGGCTACACCTTC
cdr3_aa: CASSISQETYGYTF
cdr3_length: 14
d_call: -
j_call: TRBJ1-2
v_call: TRBV19
clone_size: -

cdr3_nt: TGCGCCAGCAGCCAAGTAGGACAGGGCTCTGGGGCCAACGTCCTGACTTTC
cdr3_aa: CASSQVGQGSGANVLTF
cdr3_length: 17
d_call: TRBD1
j_call: TRBJ2-6
v_call: TRBV4-3
clone_size: -

cdr3_nt: TGTGCCAGCAGCTTCAACCGACAAGGGGGGGAGCTGTTTTTT
cdr3_aa: CASSFNRQGGELFF
cdr3_length: 14
d_call: -
j_call: TRBJ2-2
v_call: TRBV7-9
clone_size: -

cdr3_nt: TGTGCCAGTATGAAAATGGAGGGAAAGGGAAACACTGAAGCTTTCTTT
cdr3_aa: CASMKMEGKGNTEAFF
cdr3_length: 16
d_call: -
j_call: TRBJ1-1
v_call: TRBV19
clone_size: -

cdr3_nt: TGTGCCAGCAGCCGACAGGGGCAGAGCACCGGGGAGCTGTTTTTT
cdr3_aa: CASSRQGQSTGELFF
cdr3_length: 15
d_call: TRBD1
j_call: TRBJ2-2
v_call: TRBV28
clone_size: -

cdr3_nt: TGTGCCAGTAGTATCGGCCTGTGGGTCACTGAAGCTTTCTTT
cdr3_aa: CASSIGLWVTEAFF
cdr3_length: 14
d_call: -
j_call: TRBJ1-1
v_call: TRBV19
clone_size: -

cdr3_nt: TGTGCCAGCAGCTTAGGACAGAGGCTCTATGGCTACACCTTC
cdr3_aa: CASSLGQRLYGYTF
cdr3_length: 14
d_call: -
j_call: TRBJ1-2
v_call: TRBV7-9
clone_size: once

cdr3_nt: TGTGCCACCACCGAGACTAGCGGGCCCCGAGATACGCAGTATTTT
cdr3_aa: CATTETSGPRDTQYF
cdr3_length: 15
d_call: TRBD2
j_call: TRBJ2-3
v_call: TRBV19
clone_size: -

cdr3_nt: TGTGCCAGCAGCCCAGAAAAGACCCTATCCCCCTACGAGCAGTACTTC
cdr3_aa: CASSPEKTLSPYEQYF
cdr3_length: 16
d_call: -
j_call: TRBJ2-7
v_call: TRBV7-9
clone_size: once

cdr3_nt: TGTGCCAGCAGCTTAGGCCGCGACAGGGGTTTCTTT
cdr3_aa: CASSLGRDRGFF
cdr3_length: 12
d_call: TRBD1
j_call: TRBJ1-1
v_call: TRBV7-9
clone_size: few

cdr3_nt: TGTGCCAGCAGCCCCCGCAACTATGGCTACACCTTC
cdr3_aa: CASSPRNYGYTF
cdr3_length: 12
d_call: -
j_call: TRBJ1-2
v_call: TRBV5-8
clone_size: -

cdr3_nt: TGCAGCGCCAAGCCAAATACAGGGATGAACACTGAAGCTTTCTTT
cdr3_aa: CSAKPNTGMNTEAFF
cdr3_length: 15
d_call: -
j_call: TRBJ1-1
v_call: TRBV29-1
clone_size: -

cdr3_nt: TGCGCCAGCAGCTCGGACAGGGGTCTTTACAATGAGCAGTTCTTC
cdr3_aa: CASSSDRGLYNEQFF
cdr3_length: 15
d_call: TRBD1
j_call: TRBJ2-1
v_call: TRBV5-1
clone_size: -

cdr3_nt: TGTGCCAGTAGTCCCGAAGGGACAGGAAGCCTTACTAACTATGGCTACACCTTC
cdr3_aa: CASSPEGTGSLTNYGYTF
cdr3_length: 18
d_call: TRBD1
j_call: TRBJ1-2
v_call: TRBV19
clone_size: few

cdr3_nt: TGTGCTAGTGGTCTAAACAATGAGCAGTTCTTC
cdr3_aa: CASGLNNEQFF
cdr3_length: 11
d_call: -
j_call: TRBJ2-1
v_call: TRBV12-5
clone_size: -

cdr3_nt: TGTGCCAGCAGCCAAGAGCTTTTGGGGTTCGCCTCTGGGGCCAACGTCCTGACTTTC
cdr3_aa: CASSQELLGFASGANVLTF
cdr3_length: 19
d_call: -
j_call: TRBJ2-6
v_call: TRBV14
clone_size: -

cdr3_nt: TGTGCCAGCAGTTCCCGGGACGGCAATCAGCCCCAGCATTTT
cdr3_aa: CASSSRDGNQPQHF
cdr3_length: 14
d_call: -
j_call: TRBJ1-5
v_call: TRBV27
clone_size: -

cdr3_nt: TGTGCCAGCCCCGCGGGAAAGGGGGCCGACACTGAAGCTTTCTTT
cdr3_aa: CASPAGKGADTEAFF
cdr3_length: 15
d_call: TRBD1
j_call: TRBJ1-1
v_call: TRBV28
clone_size: once

cdr3_nt: TGTGCCAGTAGTCCCGTTAGCGGGGTCAATGAGCAGTTCTTC
cdr3_aa: CASSPVSGVNEQFF
cdr3_length: 14
d_call: TRBD2
j_call: TRBJ2-1
v_call: TRBV19
clone_size: -

cdr3_nt: TGTGCCACCAAGAGACAGCCCTTCGATGAGCAGTTCTTC
cdr3_aa: CATKRQPFDEQFF
cdr3_length: 13
d_call: -
j_call: TRBJ2-1
v_call: TRBV19
clone_size: -

cdr3_nt: TGTGCCAGCAGTGAGGGCGGGGGGGCCGTAGATACGCAGTATTTT
cdr3_aa: CASSEGGGAVDTQYF
cdr3_length: 15
d_call: TRBD2
j_call: TRBJ2-3
v_call: TRBV6-4
clone_size: few

cdr3_nt: TGTGCCATAGCAGCGGGTAGCTACGAGCAGTACTTC
cdr3_aa: CAIAAGSYEQYF
cdr3_length: 12
d_call: -
j_call: TRBJ2-7
v_call: TRBV10-3
clone_size: -

cdr3_nt: TGTGCCAGTAGTGTATCCCGGACAGCGAACACTGAAGCTTTCTTT
cdr3_aa: CASSVSRTANTEAFF
cdr3_length: 15
d_call: -
j_call: TRBJ1-1
v_call: TRBV19
clone_size: once

cdr3_nt: TGTGCCAGCAGCAGGACAGGGTTTATTGAAGCTTTCTTT
cdr3_aa: CASSRTGFIEAFF
cdr3_length: 13
d_call: TRBD1
j_call: TRBJ1-1
v_call: TRBV28
clone_size: -

cdr3_nt: TGTGCCAGTAGTATAGGCGGGATGGGGTCCTACGAGCAGTACTTC
cdr3_aa: CASSIGGMGSYEQYF
cdr3_length: 15
d_call: -
j_call: TRBJ2-7
v_call: TRBV19
clone_size: -

cdr3_nt: TGTGCCAGCAGCTCGACGGGGACAGGGTTTGCCCCCTACGAGCAGTACTTC
cdr3_aa: CASSSTGTGFAPYEQYF
cdr3_length: 17
d_call: TRBD1
j_call: TRBJ2-7
v_call: TRBV7-9
clone_size: -

cdr3_nt: TGTGCCAGCAGGGATCCAGGGAAGAGGGCTTCATTC
cdr3_aa: CASRDPGKRASF
cdr3_length: 12
d_call: -
j_call: TRBJ2-7
v_call: TRBV7-2
clone_size: once

cdr3_nt: TGCAGCGTAGTGGGAGGGGAAGAGACCCAGTACTTC
cdr3_aa: CSVVGGEETQYF
cdr3_length: 12
d_call: TRBD2
j_call: TRBJ2-5
v_call: TRBV29-1
clone_size: -

cdr3_nt: TGTGCCAGCAGCGTAGCCGGGGGGGCTGGGAATGAGCAGTTCTTC
cdr3_aa: CASSVAGGAGNEQFF
cdr3_length: 15
d_call: TRBD2
j_call: TRBJ2-1
v_call: TRBV9
clone_size: -

cdr3_nt: TGTGCCAGCAGGTCAAGGACTAGCGGAGGGGGGAACATTCAGTACTTC
cdr3_aa: CASRSRTSGGGNIQYF
cdr3_length: 16
d_call: TRBD2
j_call: TRBJ2-4
v_call: TRBV2
clone_size: -

cdr3_nt: TGTGCCAGCAGCCAAGCAAGAAACACTGAAGCTTTCTTT
cdr3_aa: CASSQARNTEAFF
cdr3_length: 13
d_call: -
j_call: TRBJ1-1
v_call: TRBV7-2
clone_size: once

cdr3_nt: TGCGCCAGCAGCCAAGGACTCCACTTAGCGGGAGGGGACTACAATGAGCAGTTCTTC
cdr3_aa: CASSQGLHLAGGDYNEQFF
cdr3_length: 19
d_call: TRBD2
j_call: TRBJ2-1
v_call: TRBV4-1
clone_size: -

cdr3_nt: TGTGCCAGCACTAGAAGGGGGGGGAGAAATGAAAAACTGTTTTTT
cdr3_aa: CASTRRGGRNEKLFF
cdr3_length: 15
d_call: -
j_call: TRBJ1-4
v_call: TRBV2
clone_size: once

cdr3_nt: TGCGCCAGCAGCTTGGTGGTCTCATCCGAGGAGCAGTTCTTC
cdr3_aa: CASSLVVSSEEQFF
cdr3_length: 14
d_call: -
j_call: TRBJ2-1
v_call: TRBV5-1
clone_size: -

cdr3_nt: TGTGCCAGTAGGGACAGGGGTAATTCACCCCTCCACTTT
cdr3_aa: CASRDRGNSPLHF
cdr3_length: 13
d_call: TRBD1
j_call: TRBJ1-6
v_call: TRBV19
clone_size: -

cdr3_nt: TGTGCCAGCAGCTTATTAGTGTCCAACCCTTGGGCCATATATTTT
cdr3_aa: CASSLLVSNPWAIYF
cdr3_length: 15
d_call: -
j_call: TRBJ1-3
v_call: TRBV7-9
clone_size: -

cdr3_nt: TGTGCCGTTCGGGGCCGGGGGAATGTGAACACTGAAGCTTTCTTT
cdr3_aa: CAVRGRGNVNTEAFF
cdr3_length: 15
d_call: -
j_call: TRBJ1-1
v_call: TRBV10-3
clone_size: -

cdr3_nt: TGTGCCAGCAGAACATCGGGGACAGGGGCCACCGGGGAGCTGTTTTTT
cdr3_aa: CASRTSGTGATGELFF
cdr3_length: 16
d_call: TRBD1
j_call: TRBJ2-2
v_call: TRBV11-2
clone_size: -

cdr3_nt: TGTGCCAGTAGTATAGTCTCAGGGGAGAAGGATACGCAGTATTTT
cdr3_aa: CASSIVSGEKDTQYF
cdr3_length: 15
d_call: -
j_call: TRBJ2-3
v_call: TRBV19
clone_size: -

cdr3_nt: TGTGCCAGTAGCTTCAACCGAGCTAACTATGGCTACACCTTC
cdr3_aa: CASSFNRANYGYTF
cdr3_length: 14
d_call: -
j_call: TRBJ1-2
v_call: TRBV19
clone_size: -

cdr3_nt: TGCAGCGTTGAGGCAACGGGCGGGGGGGCGGCCGGGGAGCTGTTTTTT
cdr3_aa: CSVEATGGGAAGELFF
cdr3_length: 16
d_call: TRBD2
j_call: TRBJ2-2
v_call: TRBV29-1
clone_size: -

cdr3_nt: TGTGCCAGCCGCGGCGGGGGGGCCTACGAGCAGTACTTC
cdr3_aa: CASRGGGAYEQYF
cdr3_length: 13
d_call: TRBD2
j_call: TRBJ2-7
v_call: TRBV6-1
clone_size: -

cdr3_nt: TGTGCCACCAGCAGCCTTGGCTCGCCCCCGTATGGCTACACCTTC
cdr3_aa: CATSSLGSPPYGYTF
cdr3_length: 15
d_call: -
j_call: TRBJ1-2
v_call: TRBV15
clone_size: once

cdr3_nt: TGCGCCAGCAGCTTGGGACCCGGTACAGGAGAATACGAGCAGTACTTC
cdr3_aa: CASSLGPGTGEYEQYF
cdr3_length: 16
d_call: -
j_call: TRBJ2-7
v_call: TRBV5-1
clone_size: -

cdr3_nt: TGCGCCAGCAGCCAGTTGGGGGCGTCCGGTACCTACGAGCAGTACTTC
cdr3_aa: CASSQLGASGTYEQYF
cdr3_length: 16
d_call: -
j_call: TRBJ2-7
v_call: TRBV4-3
clone_size: -

cdr3_nt: TGCGCCAGCAGCCGAGTCACAGGGGGCCCTGGAAACACCATATATTTT
cdr3_aa: CASSRVTGGPGNTIYF
cdr3_length: 16
d_call: TRBD1
j_call: TRBJ1-3
v_call: TRBV4-3
clone_size: -

cdr3_nt: TGTGCCAGCAGTCCTCAGGGGCTCGGTACTGAAGCTTTCTTT
cdr3_aa: CASSPQGLGTEAFF
cdr3_length: 14
d_call: -
j_call: TRBJ1-1
v_call: TRBV6-5
clone_size: -

cdr3_nt: TGTGCCAGCAGCTTATCAGTCCTAGCGGGAGCGAGCGGGGAGCTGTTTTTT
cdr3_aa: CASSLSVLAGASGELFF
cdr3_length: 17
d_call: TRBD2
j_call: TRBJ2-2
v_call: TRBV7-3
clone_size: -

cdr3_nt: TGTGCCAGCAGTTTATCAGGGACACGTGAAGCTTTCTTT
cdr3_aa: CASSLSGTREAFF
cdr3_length: 13
d_call: -
j_call: TRBJ1-1
v_call: TRBV27
clone_size: -

cdr3_nt: TGTGCCAGCAGCCCTCAGGGGGACACTGAAGCTTTCTTT
cdr3_aa: CASSPQGDTEAFF
cdr3_length: 13
d_call: TRBD1
j_call: TRBJ1-1
v_call: TRBV14
clone_size: -

cdr3_nt: TGTGCAAGTCGCCCCAGAGGGAGGGATAAGGAAAAACTGTTTTTT
cdr3_aa: CASRPRGRDKEKLFF
cdr3_length: 15
d_call: -
j_call: TRBJ1-4
v_call: TRBV12-2
clone_size: -

cdr3_nt: TGTGCCAGCAGTTTGGGCCAGGGAGGCTATGGCTACACCTTC
cdr3_aa: CASSLGQGGYGYTF
cdr3_length: 14
d_call: -
j_call: TRBJ1-2
v_call: TRBV27
clone_size: once

cdr3_nt: TGCGCCAGCAGTAACAACCGGGCTGTGACTGAAGCTTTCTTT
cdr3_aa: CASSNNRAVTEAFF
cdr3_length: 14
d_call: -
j_call: TRBJ1-1
v_call: TRBV10-1
clone_size: -

cdr3_nt: TGTGCCAGCAGTGCACAGTCGGGCAATCAGCCCCAGCATTTT
cdr3_aa: CASSAQSGNQPQHF
cdr3_length: 14
d_call: -
j_call: TRBJ1-5
v_call: TRBV6-1
clone_size: -

cdr3_nt: TGTGCCAGCAACCCTAGCGGGGTTGCCTACGAGCAGTACTTC
cdr3_aa: CASNPSGVAYEQYF
cdr3_length: 14
d_call: TRBD2
j_call: TRBJ2-7
v_call: TRBV27
clone_size: -

cdr3_nt: TGTGCCAGTAGCTGGGCTAGAAGTGAGCAGTTCTTC
cdr3_aa: CASSWARSEQFF
cdr3_length: 12
d_call: -
j_call: TRBJ2-1
v_call: TRBV19
clone_size: once

cdr3_nt: TGTGCCAGCAGTTTACGACAGGGGGCGTGGGGCTACACCTTC
cdr3_aa: CASSLRQGAWGYTF
cdr3_length: 14
d_call: TRBD1
j_call: TRBJ1-2
v_call: TRBV28
clone_size: -

cdr3_nt: TGTGCCATCAGTGGGCAGGACCTTGTCTACGAGCAGTACTTC
cdr3_aa: CAISGQDLVYEQYF
cdr3_length: 14
d_call: -
j_call: TRBJ2-7
v_call: TRBV10-3
clone_size: -

cdr3_nt: TGTGCCAGCAGACCAGGGGTGAAATTCAATGAAAAACTGTTTTTT
cdr3_aa: CASRPGVKFNEKLFF
cdr3_length: 15
d_call: -
j_call: TRBJ1-4
v_call: TRBV27
clone_size: -